This passage covers 28 T cell receptor beta chains from one sample sequenced in a study of high-grade serous ovarian cancer treatment subgroups. The table came from immunoSEQ multiplex PCR; TCRdb's copy has only in-frame clones and leaves some out. The table has thousands of clones, roughly 85% seen once; the top ten hold roughly 5%. Tumor samples were taken before definitive surgery or chemotherapy. The specimen was tumor tissue. The origin of the receptors is a human donor with high-grade serous ovarian cancer.

The genes are TRBV5-1 and TRBJ2-1; 7 bases match TRBD2. The germline V gene encodes CDR1 SGHRS and CDR2 YFSETQ. The CDR3 loop spans 16 amino acids. Trimming cost V 2 bases and J 2 bases; bases outside gene matches: 7. The DNA of the CDR3 is TGCGCCAGCAGCTTAAGGTTCAGCGGGGCCTACAATGAGCAGTTCTTC. Protein: CASSLRFSGAYNEQFF.

This sequence joins TRBV5-5 and TRBJ2-5; a weak D match, TRBD2 (6 bases). Germline assignment: CDR1 SGHKS and CDR2 YYEKEE (reference sequence). The CDR3 extends over 12 amino acids. V lost 4 bases and J 4 bases, leaving 8 bases between the germline ends. In DNA form, the CDR3 reads TGTGCCAGCAGCAGGAGGGGAGAGACCCAGTACTTC. Translated: CASSRRGETQYF. The whole variable domain, filled in from reference TRBV5-5 and TRBJ2-5, reads DAGVTQSPTHLIKTRGQQVTLRCSPISGHKSVSWYQQVLGQGPQFIFQYYEKEERGRGNFPDRFSARQFPNYSSELNVNALLLGDSALYLCASSRRGETQYFGPGTRLLVL.

V and J are TRBV29-1 and TRBJ1-2; the D gene is possibly TRBD1 (5 bases). The CDR3 runs to 14 residues. Germline V gene lookup returns CDR1 SQVTM and CDR2 ANQGSEA. V was pared by 2 bases and J by 4 bases, with 14 bases between. CDR3: CSVEWGRDSYGYTF. CDR3 sequence (DNA): TGCAGCGTTGAATGGGGCAGGGATAGCTATGGCTACACCTTC.

This chain connects TRBV29-1 to TRBJ1-5, with 7 nucleotides matching TRBD1. This CDR3 is built from 16 residues. Germline V gene lookup returns CDR1 SQVTM and CDR2 ANQGSEA. With 6 bases clipped from V and 0 bases from J, the junction kept 11 bases outside the gene matches. CDR3 bases: TGCAGCGTCACCTTGACAGGGTTTGGTAGCAATCAGCCCCAGCATTTT. Protein sequence: CSVTLTGFGSNQPQHF.

This rearrangement joins TRBV25-1 to TRBJ1-4; D is undetermined. In germline, CDR1 is MGHDK, CDR2 SYGVNS. With 3 bases removed from V and 2 bases from J, the gap between germline ends came to 7 bases. This CDR3 is 14 amino acids long. The CDR3 coding sequence is TGTGCCAGCAGTGATAGTCAGACTAATGAAAAACTGTTTTTT. Residues: CASSDSQTNEKLFF.

This chain links TRBV7-2 with TRBJ2-2; 12 bases are a match to TRBD2. Germline CDR1 SGHTA, CDR2 FQGNSA. CDR3 length: 17 residues. The V gene end was trimmed by 4 bases and the J gene end by 0 bases; junction bases not matched to a gene: 3. This CDR3 is CASSSLAGGTNTGELFF. Written as DNA, the CDR3 is TGTGCCAGCAGCTCCCTAGCGGGGGGGACGAACACCGGGGAGCTGTTTTTT.

This rearrangement joins TRBV5-1 to TRBJ1-2; maybe TRBD1 (5 bases). The CDR3 is 16 amino acids. V was clipped by 5 bases and J by 3 bases, with 20 bases between them. Germline values: CDR1 SGHRS, CDR2 YFSETQ. CDR3 DNA: TGCGCCAGCAGGAGAACCTTGGAGGGGCAAGACTATGGCTACACCTTC. Protein sequence: CASRRTLEGQDYGYTF.

This chain joins TRBV6-5 and TRBJ2-3; D may be TRBD2 (5 bases). The V end was cut by 2 bases, the J end by 6 bases, with 12 bases between. The CDR3 length is 14 residues. Germline CDR1 is MNHEY and CDR2 is SVGAGI. This chain's CDR3 is CASSYTASLDTQYF. The CDR3 DNA reads as TGTGCCAGCAGTTACACCGCTAGCCTTGATACGCAGTATTTT.

DNA of the CDR3: TGTGTCCTACGGGGGGGCGGCACCGGGGAGCTGTTTTTT. Translation: CVLRGGGTGELFF. The J gene is TRBJ2-2, the V gene TRBV11-2, with TRBD2 matching 8 bases. Germline V gene data show CDR1 as SGHAT and CDR2 as FQNNGV. CDR3 length equals 13 residues.

This clone is termed large. This chain joins TRBV6-1 and TRBJ2-3; 10 bases match TRBD1. Germline CDR1 MNHNS, CDR2 SASEGT. Unmatched junction bases numbered 7, after V lost 8 bases and J lost 2 bases. CDR3 length: 15 residues. The CDR3 loop is CASCSGQGDTDTQYF. DNA for the CDR3: TGTGCCAGCTGCTCCGGACAGGGGGACACAGATACGCAGTATTTT.

The chain has TRBV27 and TRBJ1-1, with TRBD1 as a possible D gene (5 bases). Germline assignment: CDR1 MNHEY and CDR2 SMNVEV (reference sequence). This CDR3 is built from 12 residues. Trimming removed 8 bases at V and 2 bases at J, with 9 bases between. The CDR3 sequence: CASGTANTEAFF. CDR3 nucleotides: TGTGCCAGCGGGACCGCAAACACTGAAGCTTTCTTT.

This chain uses TRBV5-1 with TRBJ2-5; D remains unclear. Trimming pared 4 bases from V and 2 bases from J, leaving 6 bases between. CDR1 and CDR2 (germline): SGHRS, YFSETQ. The CDR3 is made up of 12 amino acids. CDR3 sequence: CASSRSQETQYF. Written as DNA, the CDR3 is TGCGCCAGCAGCAGAAGTCAAGAGACCCAGTACTTC. The whole variable domain, remainder taken from reference TRBV5-1 and TRBJ2-5, is KAGVTQTPRYLIKTRGQQVTLSCSPISGHRSVSWYQQTPGQGLQFLFEYFSETQRNKGNFPGRFSGRQFSNSRSEMNVSTLELGDSALYLCASSRSQETQYFGPGTRLLVL.

V and J are TRBV19 and TRBJ1-4; 8 bases align to TRBD1. The V segment lost 6 bases and the J segment 4 bases; nucleotides outside the gene matches: 7. Germline assignment: CDR1 LNHDA and CDR2 SQIVND (reference sequence). CDR3 size: 15 residues. In nucleotides, the CDR3 is TGTGCCAGTAGGCCGACAGGGGACAATAATGAAAAACTGTTTTTT. Its translation is CASRPTGDNNEKLFF.

The chain employs TRBV6-1 and TRBJ1-5; D is ambiguous. CDR3 size: 14 residues. V gave up 6 bases and J gave up 10 bases, with 19 bases separating them. Germline assignment: CDR1 MNHNS and CDR2 SASEGT. In nucleotides, the CDR3 is TGTGCCAGCAGACCCGCTCTGCCGGTGCAACCCCAGCATTTT. It specifies CASRPALPVQPQHF.

The CDR3: CASSQGQRYEQFF. The DNA of the CDR3 is TGCGCCAGCAGCCAAGGTCAGCGCTACGAGCAGTTCTTC. The genes are TRBV4-3 and TRBJ2-1; D ambiguous. Trimming took off 1 base at V and 10 bases at J, with 11 bases between the two ends. CDR1 LGHNA and CDR2 YSLEER come from the germline V gene. CDR3 length: 13 amino acids.

This chain links TRBV2 with TRBJ2-7, with D perhaps matching TRBD1 (6 bases). Germline CDR1 is SNHLY and CDR2 is FYNNEI. This CDR3 is 12 amino acids long. Trimming took 7 bases from V and 6 from J, leaving 13 bases between them. The chain's CDR3 is CASKAQGTEQYF. DNA of the CDR3: TGTGCCAGCAAAGCACAGGGAACCGAGCAGTACTTC.

The chain is built from TRBV5-6 and TRBJ2-3; D remains ambiguous. Trimming shortened V by 1 base and J by 4 bases, and 7 bases separated the two germline ends. Germline CDR1 SGHDT, CDR2 YYEEEE. The CDR3 consists of 13 residues. In DNA form, the CDR3 reads TGTGCCAGCAGCTTGAGGAGCGCAGATACGCAGTATTTT. Its translation is CASSLRSADTQYF.

The chain carries TRBV4-3 and TRBJ2-7, with D tentatively TRBD1 (6 bases). V was clipped by 3 bases and J by 3 bases, with 15 bases between them. The germline CDR1 and CDR2 sequences are LGHNA and YSLEER. The CDR3 loop spans 15 amino acids. Here the CDR3 DNA reads TGCGCCAGCAGCCAGCACAGGGCCCCTTACTACGAGCAGTACTTC. The encoded protein is CASSQHRAPYYEQYF.

The rearrangement uses TRBV5-1 and TRBJ1-1, with 8 bases that match TRBD1. CDR3 length equals 15 residues. The V gene end was trimmed by 4 bases and the J gene end by 2 bases; junction bases not matched to a gene: 7. Looked up from germline, CDR1 is SGHRS and CDR2 is YFSETQ. The CDR3 DNA follows: TGCGCCAGCAGCATAGCCCCAGGGGGCAACACTGAAGCTTTCTTT. Its translation: CASSIAPGGNTEAFF.

The rearrangement joins TRBV6-5 to TRBJ1-5; no firm D call. This CDR3 has 14 residues. Trimming pared 4 bases from V and 6 bases from J, leaving 13 bases between. Germline assignment: CDR1 MNHEY and CDR2 SVGAGI. The CDR3 region is CASSSQSGGQPQHF. In nucleotides, the CDR3 is TGTGCCAGCAGTTCACAGAGTGGCGGTCAGCCCCAGCATTTT.

V is TRBV18 and J is TRBJ2-7, with TRBD1 matching over 7 bases. Looked up from germline, CDR1 is KGHSH and CDR2 is LQKENI. The CDR3 consists of 14 residues. V shed 4 bases and J 6 bases; nucleotides not matched to a gene: 9. CDR3 DNA: TGTGCCAGCTCACTTCCAACAGGGGTGGGCGAGCAGTACTTC. Translating gives CASSLPTGVGEQYF.

This clone came up once. The CDR3 here is CASSLVWQGPAYEQYF. The CDR3 DNA reads as TGCGCCAGCAGCTTGGTTTGGCAGGGGCCTGCCTACGAGCAGTACTTC. The J gene is TRBJ2-7, the V gene TRBV5-1, with a possible D match to TRBD1 (6 bases). The length of the CDR3 is 16 residues. V was clipped by 0 bases and J by 2 bases, with 15 bases between them. Germline V gene sequence: CDR1 SGHRS, CDR2 YFSETQ.

The chain employs TRBV6-1 and TRBJ1-1; no firm D call. This CDR3 spans 16 amino acids. The germline gives CDR1 MNHNS, CDR2 SASEGT. V gave up 0 bases and J gave up 4 bases, with 15 bases separating them. In DNA form, the CDR3 reads TGTGCCAGCAGTGAAGCGCTCCCAGCGAGAAGCACTGAAGCTTTCTTT. As protein: CASSEALPARSTEAFF.

V gene TRBV6-6 combines with J gene TRBJ1-2; D not certain. The CDR3 extends over 12 amino acids. CDR1 and CDR2 (germline): MNHNY, SVGAGI (reference sequence). V was trimmed by 2 bases and J by 6 bases, leaving 7 bases between them. For the CDR3, the DNA is TGTGCCAGCAGTTACGTCGATAATGGCTACACCTTC. Protein sequence: CASSYVDNGYTF.

The CDR3 region is CASSIGVGYQETQYF. The CDR3 coding sequence is TGTGCCAGTAGTATTGGTGTGGGTTACCAAGAGACCCAGTACTTC. The rearrangement joins TRBV19 to TRBJ2-5; no reliable D call. The CDR3 is made up of 15 amino acids. Deletions cut 3 bases from V and 0 bases from J, with 11 bases between. Germline-derived CDR1 and CDR2 are LNHDA and SQIVND (reference sequence).

The chain carries TRBV7-8 and TRBJ2-5; D unclear. Trimming removed 5 bases from V and 5 bases from J, with 18 bases in between. From germline, CDR1 is SGHVS and CDR2 FQNEAQ. There are 15 residues in the CDR3. CDR3 amino acids: CASSPGRVSVETQYF. DNA for the CDR3: TGTGCCAGCAGCCCGGGTAGGGTCAGTGTGGAGACCCAGTACTTC.

This sequence joins TRBV9 and TRBJ2-1; maybe TRBD1 (6 bases). The CDR3 contains 15 residues. Germline-derived CDR1 and CDR2 are SGDLS and YYNGEE. Trimming pared 0 bases from V and 6 bases from J, leaving 13 bases between. CDR3 loop: CASSVVLAGVNEQFF. The CDR3 coding sequence is TGTGCCAGCAGCGTAGTACTCGCAGGGGTCAATGAGCAGTTCTTC.

J is TRBJ1-1 and V is TRBV7-8; 7 positions agree with TRBD1. CDR3 length: 15 residues. Germline CDR1 and CDR2: SGHVS and FQNEAQ. The V gene end was trimmed by 5 bases and the J gene end by 0 bases; junction bases not matched to a gene: 6. The DNA of the CDR3 is TGTGCCAGCAGCCCCAAGGACAGGTTGAACACTGAAGCTTTCTTT. It is translated as CASSPKDRLNTEAFF. The full variable domain, with the rest looked up from reference TRBV7-8 and TRBJ1-1, is GAGVSQSPRYKVAKRGQDVALRCDPISGHVSLFWYQQALGQGPEFLTYFQNEAQLDKSGLPSDRFFAERPEGSVSTLKIQRTQQEDSAVYLCASSPKDRLNTEAFFGQGTRLTVV.